This record covers a single TCR beta chain. The entry originates in a study of blood T cell repertoires in COVID-19. Measured with immunoSEQ multiplex PCR; TCRdb has only the in-frame clones, and not every one. The sample lists 150,000 or so clones, around 80% occurring once. The source is a woman aged 50 to 60 who had recovered from COVID-19. The sample consisted of PBMCs or T cells enriched from blood (not recorded which).

The CDR3 sequence is CASSLNAGVEAFF. The CDR3 DNA is TGTGCCAGCAGTTTAAACGCAGGGGTTGAAGCTTTCTTT. The chain is built from TRBV27 and TRBJ1-1; TRBD1 is a possible D gene (6 bases). V dropped 2 bases and J dropped 7 bases, with 11 bases sitting between them. This CDR3 is built from 13 residues. Germline lookup yields CDR1 MNHEY and CDR2 SMNVEV (reference sequence).